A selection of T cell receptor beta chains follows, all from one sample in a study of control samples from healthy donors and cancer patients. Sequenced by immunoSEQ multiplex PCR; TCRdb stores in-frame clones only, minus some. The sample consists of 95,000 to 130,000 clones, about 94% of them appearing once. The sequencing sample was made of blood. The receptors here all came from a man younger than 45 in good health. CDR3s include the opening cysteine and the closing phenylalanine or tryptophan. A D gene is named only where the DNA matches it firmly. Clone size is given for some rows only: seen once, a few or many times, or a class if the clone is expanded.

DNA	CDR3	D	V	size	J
TGTGCCAGCAGTCCCCTGAGGCGGGGGCCGGAGGTGATGAACTACAATGAGCAGTTCTTC	CASSPLRRGPEVMNYNEQFF	NA	TRBV28	NA	TRBJ2-1
TGTGCCAGCAGCGCTCAACAGGGTACTAATGAAAAACTGTTTTTT	CASSAQQGTNEKLFF	NA	TRBV9	NA	TRBJ1-4
TGTGCCAGCTCACTCTCCGGGACAGGGGGCGCGAAGGCAGATACGCAGTATTTT	CASSLSGTGGAKADTQYF	TRBD1	TRBV18	NA	TRBJ2-3
TGCGCCAGCAGACAGGGCCGAAATGAGCAGTTCTTC	CASRQGRNEQFF	NA	TRBV5-1	NA	TRBJ2-1
TGTGCCAGTAGTATATGGCAGGGCCCCAACTATGGCTACACCTTC	CASSIWQGPNYGYTF	NA	TRBV19	NA	TRBJ1-2
TGTGCCAGCAACTTAGGGAGCTCCTATAATTCACCCCTCCACTTT	CASNLGSSYNSPLHF	NA	TRBV7-2	NA	TRBJ1-6
TGTGCCAGTAGTAGGGGAACCAACACCGGGGAGCTGTTTTTT	CASSRGTNTGELFF	NA	TRBV19	NA	TRBJ2-2
TGTGCCAGCAGCTTAGTATCGGGTTGGCAGGGCGGCACTGAAGCTTTCTTT	CASSLVSGWQGGTEAFF	NA	TRBV7-2	NA	TRBJ1-1
TGTGCCTGGAGTGGACAGGGGGCGCGGACTTATGGCTACACCTTC	CAWSGQGARTYGYTF	TRBD1	TRBV30	NA	TRBJ1-2
TGTGCCAGCAGCGCGCCTGACAGGTTCACTGAAGCTTTCTTT	CASSAPDRFTEAFF	NA	TRBV9	NA	TRBJ1-1
TGTGCCAGCAGCGTAGACGGCACAGATACGCAGTATTTT	CASSVDGTDTQYF	NA	TRBV9	few	TRBJ2-3
TGTGCCAGCGAAGGGGGGTGGAAACTGTTTTTT	CASEGGWKLFF	NA	TRBV21-1	NA	TRBJ1-4
TGTGCCACCAGTGATTCGCCCGGACAAGGCTACACCTTC	CATSDSPGQGYTF	NA	TRBV24-1	NA	TRBJ1-2
TGTGCCACCAGCGGACCAAGAAACACCGGGGAGCTGTTTTTT	CATSGPRNTGELFF	NA	TRBV15	NA	TRBJ2-2
TGTGCCAGCAGCGTAGTAGGGGGGGAGCTGTTTTTT	CASSVVGGELFF	NA	TRBV9	once	TRBJ2-2